In this sample, the clone carrying this TCR beta chain turned up many times. This sample stems from a study of T-cell reconstitution after alpha-beta-depleted transplantation in children. The CDR3 loop spans 16 amino acids. Germline loops: CDR1 MNHEY, CDR2 SMNVEV (reference sequence). V gave up 1 base and J gave up 5 bases; unmatched junction bases: 7. For TCRbeta, the library was prepared with unique molecular identifiers. TCRdb reprocessed the PCR reads via MiXCR and lists one record per CDR3 protein. The table records approximately 500,000 distinct CDR3 sequences, about 10% of them present only once.

The receptor's source is a child aged 2 to 15 with inherited bone marrow failure, due to receive a stem cell transplant. The source material was PBMCs, sampled before TCRalphabeta/CD19-depleted stem cell transplant. The chain couples TRBV27 to TRBJ2-2; 7 bases match TRBD2. The CDR3: CASSLLGTTGTGELFF. The CDR3 DNA is TGTGCCAGCAGTTTATTAGGGACTACTGGGACCGGGGAGCTGTTTTTT.